The 21 T cell receptor beta chains listed next were all sequenced from one sample in a study of cytomegalovirus exposure and HLA in healthy donors. PCR employed 60 Vbeta and 13 Jbeta primers. Using immunoSEQ multiplex PCR, the repertoire was profiled, and TCRdb retains in-frame clones only, with some absent. Of approximately 150,000 clones in the sample, around 80% were seen once. The sequencing input was PBMCs. All receptors come from a woman aged 55-70 years in good health and CMV-seropositive.

The J gene is TRBJ2-1, the V gene TRBV28; TRBD2 is a possible D gene (6 bases). This CDR3 spans 14 amino acids. In germline, CDR1 is MDHEN, CDR2 SYDVKM. Trimming pared 11 bases from V and 6 bases from J, leaving 20 bases between. The CDR3 loop is CALRGASGGNEQFF. CDR3 bases: TGTGCCCTCAGAGGGGCTTCCGGGGGCAATGAGCAGTTCTTC.

The gene calls are TRBV30 and TRBJ2-7, with a possible D match to TRBD1 (5 bases). The CDR3 contains 12 residues. V was clipped by 3 bases and J by 6 bases, with 12 bases between them. Germline V CDR1 and CDR2: GTSNPN, SVGIG (reference sequence). The CDR3 protein is CAWSPDISEQYF. For the CDR3, the DNA is TGTGCCTGGAGCCCGGACATAAGCGAGCAGTACTTC.

V is TRBV28 and J is TRBJ2-3; possibly TRBD2 for D (6 bases). This CDR3 has 19 residues. Germline CDR1 is MDHEN and CDR2 is SYDVKM. Trimming removed 3 bases at V and 7 bases at J, with 29 bases between. The CDR3 DNA follows: TGTGCCAGCAGTTTTGAATTGGCTGGGGTACAGCGGGCGAGCAATACGCAGTATTTT. It yields the protein CASSFELAGVQRASNTQYF.

The chain carries TRBV19 and TRBJ2-7; possibly TRBD2 for D (5 bases). This CDR3 region has 13 residues. V was clipped by 4 bases and J by 3 bases, with 10 bases between them. In germline, CDR1 is LNHDA, CDR2 SQIVND (reference sequence). CDR3 sequence: CASSRTHGYEQYF. CDR3 sequence (DNA): TGTGCCAGTAGTAGGACTCACGGCTACGAGCAGTACTTC. Full variable domain (remainder filled in from reference TRBV19 and TRBJ2-7): DGGITQSPKYLFRKEGQNVTLSCEQNLNHDAMYWYRQDPGQGLRLIYYSQIVNDFQKGDIAEGYSVSREKKESFPLTVTSAQKNPTAFYLCASSRTHGYEQYFGPGTRLTVT.

The chain is built from TRBV5-6 and TRBJ2-5; no clear D. Germline V gene lookup returns CDR1 SGHDT and CDR2 YYEEEE. With 7 bases removed from V and 7 bases from J, the gap between germline ends came to 14 bases. The CDR3 sequence is 12 residues long. Here the CDR3 DNA reads TGTGCCAGCTCTATAAGTTCGGGGACCCAGTACTTC. Protein: CASSISSGTQYF.

This chain joins TRBV7-3 and TRBJ1-1; 10 bases match TRBD1. The length of the CDR3 is 14 residues. Looked up from germline, CDR1 is SGHTA and CDR2 is FQGTGA. V dropped 3 bases and J dropped 4; count of bases not matched to a gene: 2. The CDR3 coding sequence is TGTGCCAGCAGCTTGACAGGGGGCGGCACTGAAGCTTTCTTT. Its translation: CASSLTGGGTEAFF.

The sample holds one count of this clone. The chain uses TRBV28 and TRBJ2-5; 15 bases fit TRBD2. Per germline, CDR1 MDHEN and CDR2 SYDVKM. V lost 4 bases and J lost 5; bases outside the gene matches: 11. The length of the CDR3 is 18 residues. DNA of the CDR3: TGTGCCAGCAGTTCACCGCGGACTAGCGGGAGGGAAAGGGAGACCCAGTACTTC. Its translation is CASSSPRTSGRERETQYF.

In its sample, this clone was seen a few times. The chain carries TRBV5-1 and TRBJ1-1; D is undetermined. The V end was cut by 1 base, the J end by 4 bases, with 14 bases between. The CDR3 length is 15 residues. The germline V gene encodes CDR1 SGHRS and CDR2 YFSETQ. CDR3 sequence reads: CASSLSQVGSTEAFF. CDR3 nucleotide sequence: TGCGCCAGCAGCTTGAGCCAGGTGGGGAGCACTGAAGCTTTCTTT. The whole variable domain, remainder taken from reference TRBV5-1 and TRBJ1-1, is KAGVTQTPRYLIKTRGQQVTLSCSPISGHRSVSWYQQTPGQGLQFLFEYFSETQRNKGNFPGRFSGRQFSNSRSEMNVSTLELGDSALYLCASSLSQVGSTEAFFGQGTRLTVV.

This chain joins TRBV30 and TRBJ1-2; 9 nucleotides line up with TRBD1. This CDR3 has 15 amino acids. The germline V gene has CDR1 GTSNPN and CDR2 SVGIG (reference sequence). V gave up 3 bases and J gave up 2 bases; unmatched junction bases: 7. The CDR3 sequence: CAWSPRQGVNYGYTF. CDR3 nucleotide sequence: TGTGCCTGGAGCCCACGACAGGGGGTCAACTATGGCTACACCTTC.

This chain links TRBV5-1 with TRBJ2-3; possibly TRBD1 for D (6 bases). Per germline, CDR1 SGHRS and CDR2 YFSETQ. Deletions cut 0 bases from V and 2 bases from J, with 7 bases between. The length of the CDR3 is 14 residues. DNA for the CDR3: TGCGCCAGCAGCTTGGGGACAGCCACAGATACGCAGTATTTT. Translated: CASSLGTATDTQYF.

V gene TRBV5-6 combines with J gene TRBJ1-1; no clear D. Per germline, CDR1 SGHDT and CDR2 YYEEEE. V lost 4 bases, J lost 4 bases, and 11 bases lay in between. The CDR3 covers 13 residues. CDR3 residues: CASSPVEVTEAFF. In DNA, the CDR3 is TGTGCCAGCAGCCCTGTTGAGGTCACTGAAGCTTTCTTT.

J is TRBJ1-2 and V is TRBV6-6; 9 nucleotides line up with TRBD1. The CDR3 runs 13 residues. The V segment lost 6 bases and the J segment 6 bases; nucleotides outside the gene matches: 5. Germline assignment: CDR1 MNHNY and CDR2 SVGAGI (reference sequence). CDR3 sequence: CASSRDRADGYTF. The CDR3 DNA reads as TGTGCCAGCAGCCGGGACAGGGCGGATGGCTACACCTTC.

The chain joins TRBV6-5 to TRBJ1-3; weak D call: TRBD1 (6 bases). V lost 4 bases, J lost 6 bases, and 10 bases lay in between. The CDR3 loop spans 13 amino acids. Germline loops: CDR1 MNHEY, CDR2 SVGAGI. CDR3 in amino acids: CASSSGTSNTIYF. In DNA form, the CDR3 reads TGTGCCAGCAGTTCCGGGACATCAAACACCATATATTTT.

V usage is TRBV19 and J usage is TRBJ1-5; D uncertain. V shed 1 base and J shed 7 bases, with 11 bases lying between them. The germline V gene encodes CDR1 LNHDA and CDR2 SQIVND (reference sequence). The CDR3 loop spans 14 amino acids. The CDR3: CASSIGHFRQPQHF. CDR3 nucleotides: TGTGCCAGTAGTATAGGACACTTTCGCCAGCCCCAGCATTTT. Variable domain in full (rest from reference TRBV19 and TRBJ1-5): DGGITQSPKYLFRKEGQNVTLSCEQNLNHDAMYWYRQDPGQGLRLIYYSQIVNDFQKGDIAEGYSVSREKKESFPLTVTSAQKNPTAFYLCASSIGHFRQPQHFGDGTRLSIL.

The chain recombines TRBV5-4 with TRBJ2-2; D not resolved. CDR1 and CDR2 from the germline V gene are SGHNT and YYREEE (reference sequence). The CDR3 is made up of 12 amino acids. The germline V and J ends were trimmed by 1 base and 5 bases, with 3 bases remaining between them. The CDR3 reads CASSLTTGELFF. The DNA of the CDR3 is TGTGCCAGCAGCTTGACAACCGGGGAGCTGTTTTTT.

The chain carries TRBV5-1 and TRBJ2-5; TRBD1 agrees at 7 bases. Germline V gene data show CDR1 as SGHRS and CDR2 as YFSETQ. V lost 4 bases to trimming and J lost 5 bases; unmatched junction nucleotides: 8. The CDR3 sequence is 14 residues long. CDR3 sequence: CASSPTGSGETQYF. The CDR3, as DNA: TGCGCCAGCAGCCCGACAGGGTCTGGGGAGACCCAGTACTTC.

This clone was seen only a few times. CDR3 amino acids: CASSSDTQGLGEQYF. As DNA, the CDR3 is TGTGCCAGCAGTTCAGACACACAGGGTCTCGGGGAGCAGTACTTC. This rearrangement joins TRBV7-2 to TRBJ2-5, with D possibly matching TRBD1 (6 bases). There are 15 residues in the CDR3. V shed 6 bases and J shed 11 bases, with 25 bases lying between them. Per the germline V gene, CDR1 is SGHTA and CDR2 is FQGNSA.

The CDR3 here is CASSPLSGTGRLANEKLFF. The DNA of the CDR3 is TGTGCCAGCAGTCCCCTTTCCGGGACAGGGAGGTTAGCTAATGAAAAACTGTTTTTT. The chain recombines TRBV28 with TRBJ1-4, with 9 bases fitting TRBD1. CDR3 length equals 19 residues. Germline CDR1 is MDHEN and CDR2 is SYDVKM. V dropped 5 bases and J dropped 3; count of bases not matched to a gene: 16.

This clone has only a few counts. The V call is TRBV5-1, the J call TRBJ2-2; 9 nucleotides match TRBD2. With 4 bases clipped from V and 8 bases from J, the junction kept 12 bases outside the gene matches. CDR3 size: 16 residues. Looked up from germline, CDR1 is SGHRS and CDR2 is YFSETQ. CDR3 residues: CASSTQTSGGLGELFF. The DNA for the CDR3 is TGCGCCAGCAGCACACAGACTAGCGGAGGTTTGGGGGAGCTGTTTTTT.

J is TRBJ1-2 and V is TRBV6-5; D remains unclear. This CDR3 contains 13 residues. CDR1 is MNHEY, CDR2 SVGAGI, per germline. V lost 6 bases and J lost 4, with 12 bases in between. The CDR3 region has the DNA TGTGCCAGCAGCCGGGCCCGGGGCTATGGCTACACCTTC. This translates into CASSRARGYGYTF.

The gene calls are TRBV4-1 and TRBJ2-5, with TRBD2 matching over 8 bases. The J call may be mistaken, given a closer DNA end match to TRBJ2-7. This CDR3 has 15 amino acids. The germline CDR1 and CDR2 sequences are MGHRA and YSYEKL. The CDR3 region is CASSQDGTRGSEQYF. The CDR3 region has the DNA TGCGCCAGCAGCCAGGATGGGACTAGGGGATCCGAGCAGTACTTC.